This T cell receptor beta chain was identified in a study of high-grade serous ovarian cancer treatment subgroups. The overall study: Mean per sample: about 14,000 reads, some 7,500 unique TCR beta rearrangements.

The CDR3 spans 16 residues. Germline V gives CDR1 SGDLS, CDR2 YYNGEE. V was pared by 2 bases and J by 5 bases, with 6 bases of the junction left unmatched. The tumor samples were collected prior to definitive surgery or chemotherapy. For this clone: Its cognate antigen is unknown.

Study-wide points: Same-patient tumor repertoires overlapped at roughly 0.1 to 0.79; different patients barely overlapped. Without spatial data, bulk sequencing limits insight into HGSC tumor diversity. CDR1 and CDR2 were left unanalyzed; analyses focused on CDR3.

Clones were read by immunoSEQ multiplex PCR, and TCRdb kept only the in-frame ones, dropping some. This sample has about 39,000 clones, with around 80% found just once. This clonotype was obtained from a human donor with high-grade serous ovarian cancer. The genes are TRBV9 and TRBJ2-1, with 11 bases that match TRBD2. The specimen was tumor tissue. The CDR3 reads CASSVTSGSENNEQFF. The CDR3 DNA follows: TGTGCCAGCAGCGTTACTAGCGGGAGTGAGAACAATGAGCAGTTCTTC.